The following is a T cell receptor (beta chain) sequence with its context. Its antigen is as yet unknown. Profiled with immunoSEQ multiplex PCR; TCRdb holds only in-frame clones, not every one. The table shows about 640,000 clones, with 72% occurring only once. This CDR3 comprises 16 residues. Germline CDR1 reads LNHNV; CDR2 reads YYDKDF (reference sequence). V was shortened by 4 bases and J by 1 base, with 16 bases between the two germline ends. This entry is derived from a study of shared clonotypes between healthy human individuals. Points from the study as a whole: The small donor group covered limited genetic and exposure diversity. Sampling covered nothing but blood. Tissue TCR repertoires likely differ from those found in blood.

Partitioning of CD4+ cells yielded a CD45RA+ naive subset and a CD45RA-negative memory subset. This TCR came from a woman in her 30s in good health. Source material: memory CD4+ T cells sorted from blood. Sample subset: CD45RA-negative fraction. V is TRBV15 and J is TRBJ1-1; D possibly corresponds to TRBD1 (5 bases). The CDR3 nucleotides are TGTGCCACCAGCACATTTCAGGGCTCCCGGAACACTGAAGCTTTCTTT. Amino acids: CATSTFQGSRNTEAFF.